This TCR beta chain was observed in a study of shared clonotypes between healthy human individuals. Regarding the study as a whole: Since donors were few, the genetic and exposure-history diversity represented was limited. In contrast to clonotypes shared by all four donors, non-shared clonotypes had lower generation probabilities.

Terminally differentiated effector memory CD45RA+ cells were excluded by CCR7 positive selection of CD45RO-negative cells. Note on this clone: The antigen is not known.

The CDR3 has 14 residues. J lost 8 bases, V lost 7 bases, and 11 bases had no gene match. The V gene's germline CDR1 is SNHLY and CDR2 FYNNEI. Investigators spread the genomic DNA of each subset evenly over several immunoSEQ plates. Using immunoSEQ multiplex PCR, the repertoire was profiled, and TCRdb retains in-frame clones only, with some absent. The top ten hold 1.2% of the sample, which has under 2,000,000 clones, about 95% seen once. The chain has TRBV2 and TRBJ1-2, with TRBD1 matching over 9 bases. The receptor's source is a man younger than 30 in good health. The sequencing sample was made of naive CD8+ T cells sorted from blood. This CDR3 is CASIPGTGSVGYTF. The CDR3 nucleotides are TGTGCCAGCATACCCGGGACAGGGTCTGTAGGCTACACCTTC.